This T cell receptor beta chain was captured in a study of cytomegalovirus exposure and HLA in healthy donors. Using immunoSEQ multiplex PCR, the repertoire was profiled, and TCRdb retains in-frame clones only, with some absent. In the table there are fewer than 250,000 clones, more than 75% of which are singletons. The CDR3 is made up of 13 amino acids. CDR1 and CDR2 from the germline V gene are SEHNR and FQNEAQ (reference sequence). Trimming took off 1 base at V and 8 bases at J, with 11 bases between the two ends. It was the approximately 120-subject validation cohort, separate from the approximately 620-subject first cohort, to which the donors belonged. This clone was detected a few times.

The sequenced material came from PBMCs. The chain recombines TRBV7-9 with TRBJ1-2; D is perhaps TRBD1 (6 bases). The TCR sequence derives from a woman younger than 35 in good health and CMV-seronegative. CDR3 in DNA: TGTGCCAGCAGCTTAGGGACAGTCTCCGGCTACACCTTC. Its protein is CASSLGTVSGYTF.